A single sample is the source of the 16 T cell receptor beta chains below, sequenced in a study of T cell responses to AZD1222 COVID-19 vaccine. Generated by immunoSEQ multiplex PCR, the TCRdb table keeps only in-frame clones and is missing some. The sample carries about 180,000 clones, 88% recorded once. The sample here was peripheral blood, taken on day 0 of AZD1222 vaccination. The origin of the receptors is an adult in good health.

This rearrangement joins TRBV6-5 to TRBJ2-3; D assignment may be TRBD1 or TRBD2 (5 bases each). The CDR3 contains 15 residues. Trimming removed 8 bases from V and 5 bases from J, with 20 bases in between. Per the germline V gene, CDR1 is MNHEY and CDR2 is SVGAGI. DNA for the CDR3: TGTGCCAGCCTTACAGGTGGGGACGGTCAAGATACGCAGTATTTT. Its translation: CASLTGGDGQDTQYF.

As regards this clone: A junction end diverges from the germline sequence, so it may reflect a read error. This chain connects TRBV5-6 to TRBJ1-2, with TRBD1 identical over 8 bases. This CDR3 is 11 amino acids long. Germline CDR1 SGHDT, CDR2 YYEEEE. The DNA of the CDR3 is TGTGCCAGCAGTTTGGACAGGGCGGACACCTTC. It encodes CASSLDRADTF.

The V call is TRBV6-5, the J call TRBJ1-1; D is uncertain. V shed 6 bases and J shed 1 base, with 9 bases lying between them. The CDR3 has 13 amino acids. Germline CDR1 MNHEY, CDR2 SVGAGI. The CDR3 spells CASRHKSNTEAFF. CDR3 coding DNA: TGTGCCAGCAGACACAAGTCGAACACTGAAGCTTTCTTT.

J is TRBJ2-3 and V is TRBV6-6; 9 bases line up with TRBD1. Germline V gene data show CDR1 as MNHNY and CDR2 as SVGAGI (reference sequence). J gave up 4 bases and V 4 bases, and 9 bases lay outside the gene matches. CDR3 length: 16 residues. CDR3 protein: CASSSLGQGVADTQYF. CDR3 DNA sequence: TGTGCCAGCAGTTCTTTGGGACAGGGTGTCGCAGATACGCAGTATTTT.

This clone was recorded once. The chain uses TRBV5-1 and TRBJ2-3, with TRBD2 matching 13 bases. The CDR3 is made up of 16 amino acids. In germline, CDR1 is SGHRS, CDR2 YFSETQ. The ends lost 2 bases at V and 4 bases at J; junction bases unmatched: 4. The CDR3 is CASSLLTSGGADTQYF. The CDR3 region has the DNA TGCGCCAGCAGCTTACTTACTAGCGGGGGGGCAGATACGCAGTATTTT.

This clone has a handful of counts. The CDR3 DNA reads as TGTGCCAGCTCAAAGGAGGCTAATCAGCCCCAGCATTTT. This translates into CASSKEANQPQHF. The chain couples TRBV18 to TRBJ1-5; D uncertain. CDR1 KGHSH and CDR2 LQKENI come from the germline V gene. The length of the CDR3 is 13 residues. V was shortened by 5 bases and J by 4 bases, with 9 bases between the two germline ends.

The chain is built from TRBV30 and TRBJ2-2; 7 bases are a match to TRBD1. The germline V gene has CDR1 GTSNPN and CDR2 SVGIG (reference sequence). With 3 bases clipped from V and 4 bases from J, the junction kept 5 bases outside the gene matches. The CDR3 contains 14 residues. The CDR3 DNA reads TGTGCCTGGAGGACAACAGGGGCCACCGGGGAGCTGTTTTTT. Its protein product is CAWRTTGATGELFF.

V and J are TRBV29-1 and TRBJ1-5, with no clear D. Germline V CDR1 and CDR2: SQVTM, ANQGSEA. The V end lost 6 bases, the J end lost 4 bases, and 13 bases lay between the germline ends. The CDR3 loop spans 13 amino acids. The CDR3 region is CSVAGSLNQPQHF. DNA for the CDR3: TGCAGCGTGGCGGGCAGTCTTAATCAGCCCCAGCATTTT.

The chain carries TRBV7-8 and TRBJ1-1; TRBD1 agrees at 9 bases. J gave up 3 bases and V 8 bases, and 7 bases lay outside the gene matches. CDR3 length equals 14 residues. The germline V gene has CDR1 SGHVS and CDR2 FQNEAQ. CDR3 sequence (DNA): TGTGCCAGCGGGAGGACAGGGGAATACACTGAAGCTTTCTTT. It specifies CASGRTGEYTEAFF.

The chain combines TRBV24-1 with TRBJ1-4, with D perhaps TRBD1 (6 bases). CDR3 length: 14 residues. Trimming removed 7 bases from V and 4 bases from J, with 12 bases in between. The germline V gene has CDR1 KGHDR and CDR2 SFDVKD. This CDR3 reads CATSGRDNNEKLFF. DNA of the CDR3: TGTGCCACCAGCGGCCGGGACAATAATGAAAAACTGTTTTTT.

The chain's CDR3 is CASSKAGTGGYEQYF. CDR3 coding DNA: TGTGCCAGCAGCAAAGCGGGGACAGGGGGGTACGAGCAGTACTTC. The chain employs TRBV21-1 and TRBJ2-7; TRBD1 is the table's D call and was not checked against the DNA. TRBV21-1 is listed as a pseudogene. The length of the CDR3 is 15 residues.

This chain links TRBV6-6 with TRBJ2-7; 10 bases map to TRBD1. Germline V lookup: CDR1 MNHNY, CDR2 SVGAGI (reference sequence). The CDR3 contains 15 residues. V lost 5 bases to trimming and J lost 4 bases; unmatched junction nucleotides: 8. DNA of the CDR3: TGTGCCAGCAGTCCCTTCCGGGACAGGGGATACGAGCAGTACTTC. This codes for CASSPFRDRGYEQYF.

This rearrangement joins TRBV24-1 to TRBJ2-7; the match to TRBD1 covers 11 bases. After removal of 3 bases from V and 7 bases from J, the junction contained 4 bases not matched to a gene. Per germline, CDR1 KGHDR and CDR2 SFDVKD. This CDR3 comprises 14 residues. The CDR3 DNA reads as TGTGCCACCAGTGATGACGGGACAGGGGGGGAGCAGTACTTC. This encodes CATSDDGTGGEQYF.

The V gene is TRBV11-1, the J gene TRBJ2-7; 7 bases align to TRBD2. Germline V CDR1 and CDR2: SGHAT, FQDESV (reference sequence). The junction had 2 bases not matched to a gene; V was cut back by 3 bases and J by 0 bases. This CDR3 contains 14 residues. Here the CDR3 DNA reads TGTGCCAGCAGCTTGGGGGGGGGCTCCTACGAGCAGTACTTC. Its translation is CASSLGGGSYEQYF.

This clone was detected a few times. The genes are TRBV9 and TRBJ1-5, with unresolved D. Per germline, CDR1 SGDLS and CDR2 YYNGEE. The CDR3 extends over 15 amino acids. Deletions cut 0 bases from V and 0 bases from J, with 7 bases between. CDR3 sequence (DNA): TGTGCCAGCAGCGTAGGTGCAGATAGCAATCAGCCCCAGCATTTT. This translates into CASSVGADSNQPQHF.

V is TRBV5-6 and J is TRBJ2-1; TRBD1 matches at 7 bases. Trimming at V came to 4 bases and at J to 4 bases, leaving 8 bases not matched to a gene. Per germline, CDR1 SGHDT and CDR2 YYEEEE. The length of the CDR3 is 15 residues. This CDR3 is CASSRATGAYNEQFF. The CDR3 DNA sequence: TGTGCCAGCAGCCGAGCCACAGGGGCTTACAATGAGCAGTTCTTC.